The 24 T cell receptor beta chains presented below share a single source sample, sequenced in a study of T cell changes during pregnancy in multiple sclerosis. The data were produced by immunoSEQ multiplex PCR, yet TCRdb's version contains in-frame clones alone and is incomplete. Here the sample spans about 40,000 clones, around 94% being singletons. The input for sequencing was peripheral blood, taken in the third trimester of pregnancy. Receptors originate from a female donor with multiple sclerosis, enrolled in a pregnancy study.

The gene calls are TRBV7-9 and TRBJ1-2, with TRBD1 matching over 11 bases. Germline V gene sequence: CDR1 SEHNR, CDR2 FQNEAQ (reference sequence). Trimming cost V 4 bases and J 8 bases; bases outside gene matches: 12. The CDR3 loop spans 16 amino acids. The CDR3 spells CASSSSSGTGGLGYTF. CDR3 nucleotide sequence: TGTGCCAGCAGCTCTTCCTCCGGGACAGGGGGGTTAGGCTACACCTTC.

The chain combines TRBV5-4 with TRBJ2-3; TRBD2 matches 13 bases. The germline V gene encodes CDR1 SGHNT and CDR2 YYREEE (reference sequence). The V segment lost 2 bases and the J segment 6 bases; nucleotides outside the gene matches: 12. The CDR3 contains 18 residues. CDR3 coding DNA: TGTGCCAGCAGCTTCGCCCCTACAACTAGCGGGAGGGGCGATACGCAGTATTTT. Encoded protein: CASSFAPTTSGRGDTQYF.

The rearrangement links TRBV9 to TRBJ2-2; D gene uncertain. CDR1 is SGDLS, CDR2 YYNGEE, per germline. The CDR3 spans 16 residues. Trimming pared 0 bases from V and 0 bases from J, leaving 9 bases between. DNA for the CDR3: TGTGCCAGCAGCGTAGGTATGGGCCCGAACACCGGGGAGCTGTTTTTT. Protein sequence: CASSVGMGPNTGELFF.

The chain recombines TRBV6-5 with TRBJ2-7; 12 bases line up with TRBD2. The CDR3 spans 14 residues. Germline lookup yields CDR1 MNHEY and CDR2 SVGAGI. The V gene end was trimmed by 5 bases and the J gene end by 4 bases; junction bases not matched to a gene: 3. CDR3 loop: CASSRGLAGYEQYF. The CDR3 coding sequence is TGTGCCAGCAGTCGGGGACTAGCGGGTTACGAGCAGTACTTC.

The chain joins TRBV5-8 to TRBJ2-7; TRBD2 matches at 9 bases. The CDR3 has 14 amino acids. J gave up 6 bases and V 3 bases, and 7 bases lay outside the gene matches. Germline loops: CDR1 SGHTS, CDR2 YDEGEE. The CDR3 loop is CASSWGGLAREQYF. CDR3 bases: TGTGCCAGCAGCTGGGGGGGACTAGCTCGCGAGCAGTACTTC.

In nucleotides, the CDR3 is TGTGCCTGGAGGAGGGGACTTGCAACTAATGAAAAACTGTTTTTT. Translating it yields CAWRRGLATNEKLFF. The chain joins TRBV30 to TRBJ1-4, with D possibly matching TRBD1 (5 bases). The germline V gene has CDR1 GTSNPN and CDR2 SVGIG (reference sequence). The CDR3 extends over 15 amino acids. Trimming pared 3 bases from V and 0 bases from J, leaving 11 bases between.

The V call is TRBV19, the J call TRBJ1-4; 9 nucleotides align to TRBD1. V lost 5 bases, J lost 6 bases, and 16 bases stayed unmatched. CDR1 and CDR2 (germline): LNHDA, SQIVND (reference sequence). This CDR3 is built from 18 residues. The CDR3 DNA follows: TGTGCCAGTAGTCCATTGGGACAGGGAAGTCGCCGGGATGAAAAACTGTTTTTT. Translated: CASSPLGQGSRRDEKLFF. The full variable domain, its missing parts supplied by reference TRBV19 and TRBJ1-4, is DGGITQSPKYLFRKEGQNVTLSCEQNLNHDAMYWYRQDPGQGLRLIYYSQIVNDFQKGDIAEGYSVSREKKESFPLTVTSAQKNPTAFYLCASSPLGQGSRRDEKLFFGSGTQLSVL.

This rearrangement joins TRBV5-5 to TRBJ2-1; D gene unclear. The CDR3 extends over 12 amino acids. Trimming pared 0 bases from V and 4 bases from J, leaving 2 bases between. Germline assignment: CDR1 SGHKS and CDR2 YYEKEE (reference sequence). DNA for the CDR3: TGTGCCAGCAGCTTGGTATACAATGAGCAGTTCTTC. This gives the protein CASSLVYNEQFF.

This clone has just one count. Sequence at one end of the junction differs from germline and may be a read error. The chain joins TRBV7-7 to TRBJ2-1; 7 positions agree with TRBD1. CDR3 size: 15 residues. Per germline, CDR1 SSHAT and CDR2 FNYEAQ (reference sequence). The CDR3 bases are TGTGCTAGCAGCTTAGGACAGGATACTATGCATGAGCAGTTCTTC. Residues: CASSLGQDTMHEQFF.

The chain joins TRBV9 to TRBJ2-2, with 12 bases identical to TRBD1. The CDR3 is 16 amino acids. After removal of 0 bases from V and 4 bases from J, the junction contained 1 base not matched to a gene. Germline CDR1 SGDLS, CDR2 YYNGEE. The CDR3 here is CASSVGGQGATGELFF. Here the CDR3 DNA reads TGTGCCAGCAGCGTAGGGGGACAGGGGGCCACCGGGGAGCTGTTTTTT.

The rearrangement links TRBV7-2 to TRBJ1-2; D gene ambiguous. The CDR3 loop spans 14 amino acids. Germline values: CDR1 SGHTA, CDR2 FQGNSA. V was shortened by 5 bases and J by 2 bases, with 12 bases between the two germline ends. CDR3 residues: CASSHRDKNYGYTF. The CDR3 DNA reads TGTGCCAGCAGCCACCGTGACAAGAACTATGGCTACACCTTC.

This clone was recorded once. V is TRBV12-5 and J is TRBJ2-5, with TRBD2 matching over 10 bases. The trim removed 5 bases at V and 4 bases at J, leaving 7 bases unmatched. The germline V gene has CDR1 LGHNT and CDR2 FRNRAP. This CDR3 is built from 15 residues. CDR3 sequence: CASGRGASGGETQYF. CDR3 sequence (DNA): TGTGCTAGTGGTCGTGGGGCTAGCGGGGGAGAGACCCAGTACTTC.

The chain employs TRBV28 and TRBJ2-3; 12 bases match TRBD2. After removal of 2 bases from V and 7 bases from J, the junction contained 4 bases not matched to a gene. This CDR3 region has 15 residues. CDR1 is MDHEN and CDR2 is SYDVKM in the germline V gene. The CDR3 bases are TGTGCCAGCAGTTTACTAGCGGGAGGGCCGTATACGCAGTATTTT. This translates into CASSLLAGGPYTQYF.

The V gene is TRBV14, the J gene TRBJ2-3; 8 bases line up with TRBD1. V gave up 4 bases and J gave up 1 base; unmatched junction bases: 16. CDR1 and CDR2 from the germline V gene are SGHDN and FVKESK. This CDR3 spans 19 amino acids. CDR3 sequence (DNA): TGTGCCAGCAGCCGCCTAGGACAGGGTGTCCCCACCGGCACAGATACGCAGTATTTT. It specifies CASSRLGQGVPTGTDTQYF.

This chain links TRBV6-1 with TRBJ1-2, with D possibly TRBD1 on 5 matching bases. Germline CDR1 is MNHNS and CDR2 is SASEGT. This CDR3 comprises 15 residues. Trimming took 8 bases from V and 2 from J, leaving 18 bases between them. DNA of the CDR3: TGTGCCAGCGGAAGATTAGACAGCCACAACTATGGCTACACCTTC. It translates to CASGRLDSHNYGYTF.

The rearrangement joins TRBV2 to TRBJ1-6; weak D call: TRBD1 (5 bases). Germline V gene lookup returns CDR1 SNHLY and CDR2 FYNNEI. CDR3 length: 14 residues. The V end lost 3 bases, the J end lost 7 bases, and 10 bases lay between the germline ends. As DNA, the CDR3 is TGTGCCAGCAGTGACTTACGGGGGAATTCACCCCTCCACTTT. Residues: CASSDLRGNSPLHF.

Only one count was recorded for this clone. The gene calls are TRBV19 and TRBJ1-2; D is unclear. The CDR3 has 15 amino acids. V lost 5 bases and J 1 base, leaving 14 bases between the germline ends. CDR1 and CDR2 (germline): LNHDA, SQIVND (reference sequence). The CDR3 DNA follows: TGTGCCAGTAGTGAAGGGAGCTTGAATAACTATGGCTACACCTTC. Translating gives CASSEGSLNNYGYTF.

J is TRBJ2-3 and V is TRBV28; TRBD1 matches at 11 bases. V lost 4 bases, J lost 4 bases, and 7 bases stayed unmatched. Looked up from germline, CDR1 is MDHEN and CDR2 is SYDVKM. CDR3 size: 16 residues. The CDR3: CASSSLGQGASDTQYF. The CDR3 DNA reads TGTGCCAGCAGTTCCCTTGGACAGGGGGCTTCAGATACGCAGTATTTT.

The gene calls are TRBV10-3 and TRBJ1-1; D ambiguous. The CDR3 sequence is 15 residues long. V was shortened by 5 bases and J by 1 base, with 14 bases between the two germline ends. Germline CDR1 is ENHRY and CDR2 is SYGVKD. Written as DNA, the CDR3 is TGTGCCATCAGTACTGTCGGTTCGGGGAACACTGAAGCTTTCTTT. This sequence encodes CAISTVGSGNTEAFF.

In DNA, the CDR3 is TGTGCCAGCTCACCAGGGGAGGATCAGCCCCAGCATTTT. It encodes CASSPGEDQPQHF. This chain connects TRBV18 to TRBJ1-5; D not resolved. The CDR3 length is 13 residues. V lost 2 bases and J lost 5, with 7 bases in between. Germline V gene sequence: CDR1 KGHSH, CDR2 LQKENI.

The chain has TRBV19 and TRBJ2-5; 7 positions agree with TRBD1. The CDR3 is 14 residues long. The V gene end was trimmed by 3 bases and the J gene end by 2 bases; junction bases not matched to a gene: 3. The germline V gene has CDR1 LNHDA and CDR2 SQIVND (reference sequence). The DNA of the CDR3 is TGTGCCAGTAGTATCGGGACAGCTCAAGAGACCCAGTACTTC. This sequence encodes CASSIGTAQETQYF.

CDR3: CATSDGQEDEQYF. DNA of the CDR3: TGTGCCACCAGCGACGGACAGGAGGACGAGCAGTACTTC. This chain links TRBV15 with TRBJ2-7, with TRBD1 matching 7 bases. Trimming cost V 5 bases and J 5 bases; bases outside gene matches: 6. CDR3 length: 13 amino acids. Germline CDR1 and CDR2: LNHNV and YYDKDF (reference sequence).

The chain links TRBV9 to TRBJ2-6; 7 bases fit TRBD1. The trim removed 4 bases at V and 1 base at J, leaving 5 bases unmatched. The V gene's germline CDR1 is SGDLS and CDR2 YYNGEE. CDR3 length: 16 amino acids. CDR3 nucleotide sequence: TGTGCCAGCAGCCCGCGGACAGGTTCTGGGGCCAACGTCCTGACTTTC. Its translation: CASSPRTGSGANVLTF.

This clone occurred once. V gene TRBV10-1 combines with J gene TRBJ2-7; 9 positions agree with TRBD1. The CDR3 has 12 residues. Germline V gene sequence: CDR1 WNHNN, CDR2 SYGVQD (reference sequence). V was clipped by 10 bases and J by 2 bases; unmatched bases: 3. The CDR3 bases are TGCGCCAAGGACAGGGGCCCCTACGAGCAGTACTTC. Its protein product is CAKDRGPYEQYF.